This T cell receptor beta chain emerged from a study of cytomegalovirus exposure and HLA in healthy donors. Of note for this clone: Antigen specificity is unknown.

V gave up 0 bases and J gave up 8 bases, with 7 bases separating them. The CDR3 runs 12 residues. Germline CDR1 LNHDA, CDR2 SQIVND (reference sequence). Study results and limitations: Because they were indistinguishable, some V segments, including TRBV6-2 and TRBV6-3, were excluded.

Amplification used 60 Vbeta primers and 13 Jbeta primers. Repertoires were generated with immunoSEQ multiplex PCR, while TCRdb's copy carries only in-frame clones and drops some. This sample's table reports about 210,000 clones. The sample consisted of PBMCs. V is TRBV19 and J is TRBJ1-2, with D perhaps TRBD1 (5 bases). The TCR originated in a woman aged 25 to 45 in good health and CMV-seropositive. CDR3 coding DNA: TGTGCCAGTAGTATAGATCAGGGCGGCTACACCTTC. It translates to CASSIDQGGYTF. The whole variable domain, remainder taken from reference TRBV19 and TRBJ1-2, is DGGITQSPKYLFRKEGQNVTLSCEQNLNHDAMYWYRQDPGQGLRLIYYSQIVNDFQKGDIAEGYSVSREKKESFPLTVTSAQKNPTAFYLCASSIDQGGYTFGSGTRLTVV.